Shown below are 27 T cell receptor beta chains from a single sample sequenced in a study of shared clonotypes between healthy human individuals. TCRdb's copy holds only in-frame clones and misses some; the assay was immunoSEQ multiplex PCR. The table lists about 1.5 million clones, over 95% of them singletons. The specimen was naive CD4+ T cells sorted from blood. Regarding subset: CD45RA+ positively selected. These receptors came from a man aged 25-45 years in good health.

The chain joins TRBV4-1 to TRBJ2-7, with TRBD2 as a possible D gene (7 bases). The CDR3 has 16 residues. CDR1 and CDR2 from the germline V gene are MGHRA and YSYEKL. V lost 0 bases, J lost 5 bases, and 17 bases lay in between. CDR3 sequence: CASSQDGGGRTHEQYF. CDR3 nucleotides: TGCGCCAGCAGCCAAGATGGGGGGGGCAGGACCCACGAGCAGTACTTC.

This clone was observed a single time. J is TRBJ1-2 and V is TRBV27; D call uncertain. This CDR3 has 14 residues. Per the germline V gene, CDR1 is MNHEY and CDR2 is SMNVEV (reference sequence). V gave up 5 bases and J gave up 0 bases, with 10 bases separating them. CDR3 sequence: CASSNRDTNYGYTF. DNA of the CDR3: TGTGCCAGCAGTAACCGAGATACTAACTATGGCTACACCTTC.

The chain carries TRBV5-1 and TRBJ1-1, with D perhaps matching TRBD1 (5 bases). CDR1 and CDR2 from the germline V gene are SGHRS and YFSETQ. The CDR3 is 14 amino acids. Trimming shortened V by 0 bases and J by 1 base, and 7 bases separated the two germline ends. The CDR3 loop is CASSLDGTNTEAFF. The CDR3, as DNA: TGCGCCAGCAGCTTGGATGGGACGAACACTGAAGCTTTCTTT. Full variable domain (rest looked up from reference TRBV5-1 and TRBJ1-1): KAGVTQTPRYLIKTRGQQVTLSCSPISGHRSVSWYQQTPGQGLQFLFEYFSETQRNKGNFPGRFSGRQFSNSRSEMNVSTLELGDSALYLCASSLDGTNTEAFFGQGTRLTVV.

This sequence joins TRBV11-3 and TRBJ2-7; D gene ambiguous. The V gene's germline CDR1 is SGHNT and CDR2 YENEEA. The CDR3 spans 13 residues. Trimming took 1 base from V and 4 from J, leaving 8 bases between them. The CDR3 loop is CASSLAGEYEQYF. The CDR3 region has the DNA TGTGCCAGCAGCTTAGCTGGGGAATACGAGCAGTACTTC.

The J gene is TRBJ1-2, the V gene TRBV9; 8 nucleotides match TRBD1. The V and J ends lost 3 bases and 0 bases, in that order; junction bases with no gene match: 7. Per the germline V gene, CDR1 is SGDLS and CDR2 is YYNGEE. This CDR3 region has 16 residues. CDR3 sequence reads: CASSGYRGGANYGYTF. CDR3 DNA: TGTGCCAGCAGCGGTTACAGGGGGGGAGCTAACTATGGCTACACCTTC. The full variable domain, completed using reference TRBV9 and TRBJ1-2, is DSGVTQTPKHLITATGQRVTLRCSPRSGDLSVYWYQQSLDQGLQFLIQYYNGEERAKGNILERFSAQQFPDLHSELNLSSLELGDSALYFCASSGYRGGANYGYTFGSGTRLTVV.

This sequence joins TRBV6-1 and TRBJ2-7; 8 positions agree with TRBD1. This CDR3 is 15 amino acids long. The junction had 6 bases not matched to a gene; V was cut back by 3 bases and J by 2 bases. The V gene's germline CDR1 is MNHNS and CDR2 SASEGT. The CDR3 region has the DNA TGTGCCAGCAGTGATTCGGGACAGGCAGCCTACGAGCAGTACTTC. Translation gives CASSDSGQAAYEQYF.

The chain couples TRBV7-9 to TRBJ2-4, with TRBD1 as a possible D gene (5 bases). V lost 6 bases and J lost 10, with 10 bases in between. Germline CDR1 and CDR2: SEHNR and FQNEAQ (reference sequence). The CDR3 length is 11 residues. The CDR3 is CASSTRDIQYF. CDR3 DNA: TGTGCCAGCAGTACCAGGGATATTCAGTACTTC.

This chain links TRBV5-1 with TRBJ2-5; D is tentatively TRBD1 or TRBD2 (7 bases each). The CDR3 is 16 amino acids. V was cut by 3 bases and J by 3 bases, with 18 bases left in between. Germline CDR1 SGHRS, CDR2 YFSETQ. The CDR3, as DNA: TGCGCCAGCAGCTGGAGCCAGGGGGAGGGAGAAGAGACCCAGTACTTC. Residues: CASSWSQGEGEETQYF.

V gene TRBV5-6 combines with J gene TRBJ2-3; TRBD1 might be the D (6 bases). In germline, CDR1 is SGHDT, CDR2 YYEEEE. Trimming took off 3 bases at V and 0 bases at J, with 14 bases between the two ends. CDR3 length: 16 amino acids. The chain's CDR3 is CASSWAGTKSTDTQYF. Here the CDR3 DNA reads TGTGCCAGCAGCTGGGCCGGGACAAAAAGCACAGATACGCAGTATTTT.

The chain couples TRBV28 to TRBJ1-1, with D unclear. In germline, CDR1 is MDHEN, CDR2 SYDVKM. This CDR3 is 13 amino acids long. Between the trimmed V and J ends, which lost 6 bases and 1 base, there was a span of 9 bases. CDR3 bases: TGTGCCAGCAGAAACACAGAGAACACTGAAGCTTTCTTT. This sequence encodes CASRNTENTEAFF.

The chain employs TRBV4-1 and TRBJ1-2; 10 positions agree with TRBD1. Per germline, CDR1 MGHRA and CDR2 YSYEKL. V was clipped by 4 bases and J by 3 bases; unmatched bases: 8. The CDR3 has 16 residues. The CDR3 DNA sequence: TGCGCCAGCAGCCTCCAATCCGGGACAGGGGACTATGGCTACACCTTC. Amino acid sequence: CASSLQSGTGDYGYTF.

The J gene is TRBJ2-7, the V gene TRBV27, with no clear D. The CDR3 runs 14 residues. From germline, CDR1 is MNHEY and CDR2 SMNVEV (reference sequence). V was trimmed by 8 bases and J by 5 bases, leaving 19 bases between them. CDR3 sequence: CASAYKGIWDEQYF. In DNA form, the CDR3 reads TGTGCCAGCGCCTATAAAGGAATCTGGGACGAGCAGTACTTC.

The chain links TRBV9 to TRBJ2-3, with 8 bases aligning to TRBD2. The germline gives CDR1 SGDLS, CDR2 YYNGEE. The V segment lost 2 bases and the J segment 5 bases; nucleotides outside the gene matches: 1. The CDR3 runs 13 residues. CDR3 amino acids: CASSVGLVDTQYF. DNA for the CDR3: TGTGCCAGCAGCGTGGGACTAGTAGATACGCAGTATTTT.

The chain is built from TRBV29-1 and TRBJ1-1; D is possibly TRBD1 (5 bases). The V end lost 6 bases, the J end lost 3 bases, and 11 bases lay between the germline ends. This CDR3 is built from 12 residues. Germline CDR1 SQVTM, CDR2 ANQGSEA. The CDR3 bases are TGCAGCGTGAGAGGGGTTGACACTGAAGCTTTCTTT. It translates to CSVRGVDTEAFF.

This rearrangement joins TRBV6-1 to TRBJ2-5, with D unclear. The CDR3 totals 12 residues. V lost 4 bases and J lost 4, with 7 bases in between. The germline V gene has CDR1 MNHNS and CDR2 SASEGT. The CDR3 sequence: CASSVARETQYF. DNA for the CDR3: TGTGCCAGCAGTGTTGCGAGAGAGACCCAGTACTTC.

The chain couples TRBV2 to TRBJ1-1; no firm D call. This CDR3 is 11 amino acids long. Germline lookup yields CDR1 SNHLY and CDR2 FYNNEI. Trimming removed 3 bases at V and 8 bases at J, with 7 bases between. The CDR3 sequence is CASSDFLEAFF. The CDR3 coding sequence is TGTGCCAGCAGTGATTTCCTCGAAGCTTTCTTT.

The chain combines TRBV28 with TRBJ2-3; no definite D call. This CDR3 region has 14 residues. The ends were cut back, 5 bases at V and 4 bases at J, with 13 bases in the middle. CDR1 MDHEN and CDR2 SYDVKM come from the germline V gene. This CDR3 reads CASSPPPISDTQYF. The CDR3 coding sequence is TGTGCCAGCAGTCCCCCCCCGATTTCAGATACGCAGTATTTT. The complete variable domain, with remaining parts taken from reference TRBV28 and TRBJ2-3, reads DVKVTQSSRYLVKRTGEKVFLECVQDMDHENMFWYRQDPGLGLRLIYFSYDVKMKEKGDIPEGYSVSREKKERFSLILESASTNQTSMYLCASSPPPISDTQYFGPGTRLTVL.

The chain recombines TRBV4-3 with TRBJ2-1, with 16 bases aligning to TRBD2. The CDR3 has 21 residues. Germline V gene sequence: CDR1 LGHNA, CDR2 YSLEER. V was clipped by 1 base and J by 4 bases; unmatched bases: 13. The CDR3 protein is CASSQGLAGTSGRAGYNEQFF. CDR3 DNA: TGCGCCAGCAGCCAAGGACTTGCGGGGACTAGCGGGAGGGCGGGATACAATGAGCAGTTCTTC.

The J gene is TRBJ2-1, the V gene TRBV10-3; D perhaps matches TRBD2 (7 bases). This CDR3 spans 12 amino acids. V was cut by 5 bases and J by 9 bases, with 11 bases left in between. CDR1 is ENHRY and CDR2 is SYGVKD in the germline V gene. The CDR3 nucleotides are TGTGCCATCAGTAGGGGGGGAACTGAGCAGTTCTTC. Amino acids: CAISRGGTEQFF.

The chain employs TRBV11-2 and TRBJ2-7; no clear D gene. This CDR3 has 14 residues. CDR1 is SGHAT and CDR2 is FQNNGV in the germline V gene. V dropped 0 bases and J dropped 6 bases, with 12 bases sitting between them. The CDR3 reads CASSLDMAAGEQYF. The CDR3 nucleotides are TGTGCCAGCAGCTTAGATATGGCGGCAGGCGAGCAGTACTTC. Drawing the rest from reference TRBV11-2 and TRBJ2-7, the complete variable domain is EAGVAQSPRYKIIEKRQSVAFWCNPISGHATLYWYQQILGQGPKLLIQFQNNGVVDDSQLPKDRFSAERLKGVDSTLKIQPAKLEDSAVYLCASSLDMAAGEQYFGPGTRLTVT.

The chain links TRBV7-6 to TRBJ1-1; TRBD1 is a possible D gene (5 bases). Trimming removed 3 bases at V and 1 base at J, with 18 bases between. The CDR3 totals 17 residues. Per germline, CDR1 SGHVS and CDR2 FNYEAQ. CDR3 sequence reads: CASSLISGGNRNTEAFF. In nucleotides, the CDR3 is TGTGCCAGCAGCTTGATCTCGGGGGGTAATAGGAACACTGAAGCTTTCTTT.

V usage is TRBV5-1 and J usage is TRBJ1-1; D is ambiguous. The germline gives CDR1 SGHRS, CDR2 YFSETQ. V lost 0 bases and J lost 6, with 6 bases in between. There are 12 residues in the CDR3. The CDR3 sequence is CASSLGPAEAFF. The CDR3 coding sequence is TGCGCCAGCAGCTTGGGGCCCGCTGAAGCTTTCTTT.

A single count supports this clone. The V and J genes are TRBV6-5 and TRBJ2-1, with TRBD2 matching 7 bases. Trimming cost V 0 bases and J 9 bases; bases outside gene matches: 2. Germline V CDR1 and CDR2: MNHEY, SVGAGI. This CDR3 has 13 amino acids. The CDR3 DNA reads TGTGCCAGCAGTTACTCGACTAGCCCTGAGCAGTTCTTC. Its translation: CASSYSTSPEQFF.

CDR3 loop: CATMRAGNTDTQYF. CDR3 nucleotides: TGTGCCACCATGCGGGCCGGCAACACAGATACGCAGTATTTT. This chain links TRBV6-5 with TRBJ2-3, with D maybe TRBD2 (5 bases). CDR1 and CDR2 (germline): MNHEY, SVGAGI. The CDR3 runs to 14 residues. Trimming shortened V by 10 bases and J by 2 bases, and 16 bases separated the two germline ends.

This chain connects TRBV5-1 to TRBJ2-3, with D perhaps matching TRBD1 (5 bases). Germline CDR1 is SGHRS and CDR2 is YFSETQ. There are 14 residues in the CDR3. Trimming took 0 bases from V and 4 from J, leaving 9 bases between them. CDR3 DNA: TGCGCCAGCAGCTTGGAGGGGCGATCAGATACGCAGTATTTT. Translated, it gives CASSLEGRSDTQYF.

This clone was recorded a few times. This CDR3 is also generated by other DNA sequences in the sample. J is TRBJ1-5 and V is TRBV2; 7 nucleotides align to TRBD1. This CDR3 is built from 13 residues. Trimming at V came to 6 bases and at J to 3 bases, leaving 2 bases not matched to a gene. CDR1 and CDR2 from the germline V gene are SNHLY and FYNNEI. The CDR3 DNA sequence: TGTGCCAGCAGGGGACAGTCCAATCAGCCCCAGCATTTT. Amino acids: CASRGQSNQPQHF.

This clone was observed a single time. This chain uses TRBV18 with TRBJ1-3; D call uncertain. Germline assignment: CDR1 KGHSH and CDR2 LQKENI. CDR3 length: 16 amino acids. Trimming took off 3 bases at V and 0 bases at J, with 12 bases between the two ends. CDR3: CASSPFGRDSGNTIYF. For the CDR3, the DNA is TGTGCCAGCTCACCGTTCGGGAGAGACTCTGGAAACACCATATATTTT.